This T cell receptor beta chain came from a study of patients and donors after allogeneic stem cell transplantation. This clonotype was detected only a few times. In TCRdb, the RT-PCR reads were re-called with MiXCR into one record per CDR3 protein. The table has approximately 60,000 distinct CDR3 sequences, less than 15% seen once; the top ten hold under 40%. Germline trimming cut 5 bases from V and 3 bases from J; bases unmatched to any gene: 12. This CDR3 is built from 18 residues. Germline V gives CDR1 MNHEY, CDR2 SVGAGI. The chain combines TRBV6-5 with TRBJ2-5, with 13 bases that match TRBD2. The TCR comes from a human donor who was either an allogeneic HSCT recipient or a stem cell or donor lymphocyte infusion donor (not recorded which). It is not recorded whose cells these are; they may come from a transplant donor. The specimen sequenced was blood, either unsorted or a sorted T cell fraction (not recorded which). The CDR3 DNA is TGTGCCAGCAGTCACATCTCATGGGGGACTAGCGGGAAAGAGACCCAGTACTTC. Amino acids: CASSHISWGTSGKETQYF.